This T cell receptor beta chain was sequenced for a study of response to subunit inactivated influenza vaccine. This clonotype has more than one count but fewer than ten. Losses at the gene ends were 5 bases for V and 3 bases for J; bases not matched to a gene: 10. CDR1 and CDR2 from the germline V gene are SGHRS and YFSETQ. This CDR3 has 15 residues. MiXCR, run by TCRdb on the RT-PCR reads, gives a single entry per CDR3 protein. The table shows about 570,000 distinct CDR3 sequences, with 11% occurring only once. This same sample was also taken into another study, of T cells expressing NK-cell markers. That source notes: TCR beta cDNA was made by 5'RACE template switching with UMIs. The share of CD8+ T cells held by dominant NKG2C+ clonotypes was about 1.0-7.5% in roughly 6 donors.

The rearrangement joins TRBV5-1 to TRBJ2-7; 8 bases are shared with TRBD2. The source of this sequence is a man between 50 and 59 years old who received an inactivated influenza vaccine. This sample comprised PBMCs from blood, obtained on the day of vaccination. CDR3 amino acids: CASRRTSGDFYEQYF. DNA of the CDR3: TGCGCCAGCAGAAGAACTAGCGGAGATTTCTACGAGCAGTACTTC.